This TCR beta chain derives from a study of CD8+ T cells in alopecia areata. Study-level background: Each day, treated patients took oral tofacitinib twice, at 5 to 10 mg per dose.

Once RNA had been extracted, it was reverse transcribed into cDNA to act as the sequencing template. Profiled with immunoSEQ multiplex PCR; TCRdb holds only in-frame clones, not every one. The data show more than 200,000 clones, approximately 47% seen once. Noted treatment: oral pan-JAK inhibitor, 5-10 mg twice daily. Obtained from alopecia areata patients were lesional scalp punch biopsies along with peripheral blood. A FACSAria was used to sort CD4+ and CD8+ T cells. These cells came from PBMCs. Points on this clone: Its cognate antigen is unknown.

Trimming took 7 bases from V and 0 from J, leaving 14 bases between them. The CDR3 extends over 15 amino acids. Per germline, CDR1 SGHDT and CDR2 YYEEEE. Study-level points and caveats: Expanded CD8+ clones among the top 100, and scalp clonality, were significantly decreased by tofacitinib.

The clonotype comes from a human donor with alopecia areata. Sample: CD4+ T cells sorted from blood, taken at approximately week 37, from a patient treated with tofacitinib. The rearrangement links TRBV5-6 to TRBJ1-3, with a tentative D call TRBD1 (5 bases). The CDR3 DNA reads as TGTGCCAGCCGCGCAGGGATCAGCTCTGGAAACACCATATATTTT. It specifies CASRAGISSGNTIYF.